The 22 T cell receptor beta chains presented below share a single source sample, sequenced in a study of beta chain features in type 1 diabetes. Whole-study findings and limits: Significant though moderate, a shortening of TCRB CDR3s appeared in all four CD4+ subsets of Type 1 diabetes patients.

These receptors' targets are unknown. Expressed TCRB transcripts got sequenced, as all isolated RNA was reverse transcribed. TCRdb's copy holds only in-frame clones and misses some; the assay was immunoSEQ multiplex PCR. Of 250,000 to 350,000 clones in the sample, over 11% are singletons; the top ten hold less than 0.02%. The source material was naive CD4+ T cells from blood. These receptor sequences come from a young man with type 1 diabetes.

This chain connects TRBV5-1 to TRBJ2-3; 7 positions agree with TRBD2. J was trimmed by 4 bases and V by 2 bases; bases with no gene match: 1. The germline V gene has CDR1 SGHRS and CDR2 YFSETQ. The CDR3 sequence is 13 residues long. CDR3 in DNA: TGCGCCAGCAGCTTACTAGCGTCAGATACGCAGTATTTT. Its translation is CASSLLASDTQYF.

The V call is TRBV28, the J call TRBJ1-5; D may be TRBD1 (5 bases). The CDR3 loop spans 12 amino acids. V lost 8 bases, J lost 3 bases, and 8 bases lay in between. CDR1 and CDR2 from the germline V gene are MDHEN and SYDVKM. The CDR3 reads CASQDNNQPQHF. In nucleotides, the CDR3 is TGTGCCAGCCAGGACAACAATCAGCCCCAGCATTTT.

The chain recombines TRBV2 with TRBJ1-1; the D gene is possibly TRBD1 (6 bases). The germline gives CDR1 SNHLY, CDR2 FYNNEI. CDR3 length: 13 residues. The CDR3 sequence: CSQEGDLNTEAFF. The CDR3 DNA reads as TGTTCTCAAGAGGGGGATTTGAACACTGAAGCTTTCTTT.

This clone was detected only a few times. The CDR3 loop reads CASSAGYEQYF. For the CDR3, the DNA is TGTGCCAGCAGTGCGGGCTACGAGCAGTACTTC. The chain uses TRBV25-1 and TRBJ2-7; D not certain. The germline V gene encodes CDR1 MGHDK and CDR2 SYGVNS. This CDR3 is built from 11 residues. V was trimmed by 4 bases and J by 3 bases, leaving 4 bases between them.

This clone came up a few times. The chain recombines TRBV7-9 with TRBJ2-7; TRBD2 matches at 8 bases. CDR3 length equals 13 residues. Germline trimming cut 6 bases from V and 3 bases from J; bases unmatched to any gene: 4. Germline-derived CDR1 and CDR2 are SEHNR and FQNEAQ (reference sequence). The CDR3 reads CASSSGTSYEQYF. CDR3 in DNA: TGTGCCAGCAGTTCCGGGACTAGCTACGAGCAGTACTTC. Looking up the rest from reference TRBV7-9 and TRBJ2-7 gives the full variable domain: DTGVSQNPRHKITKRGQNVTFRCDPISEHNRLYWYRQTLGQGPEFLTYFQNEAQLEKSRLLSDRFSAERPKGSFSTLEIQRTEQGDSAMYLCASSSGTSYEQYFGPGTRLTVT.

This clone was seen a handful of times. The rearrangement uses TRBV6-5 and TRBJ2-7, with 8 nucleotides matching TRBD1. CDR1 is MNHEY, CDR2 SVGAGI, per germline. V shed 4 bases and J 2 bases; nucleotides not matched to a gene: 4. There are 14 residues in the CDR3. In DNA, the CDR3 is TGTGCCAGCAGTTCCCGGGACAGGACCTACGAGCAGTACTTC. Residues: CASSSRDRTYEQYF.

The genes are TRBV7-2 and TRBJ2-1; 10 bases line up with TRBD2. Germline V gene lookup returns CDR1 SGHTA and CDR2 FQGNSA. Trimming took 3 bases from V and 1 from J; bases not matched to a gene: 3. CDR3 length equals 16 residues. CDR3 sequence: CASSFSSGSSYNEQFF. For the CDR3, the DNA is TGTGCCAGCAGCTTTTCTAGCGGGAGTTCCTACAATGAGCAGTTCTTC.

This clone was seen a handful of times. The rearrangement links TRBV4-1 to TRBJ1-1; 12 bases are a match to TRBD1. Germline V lookup: CDR1 MGHRA, CDR2 YSYEKL. V shed 1 base and J 8 bases; nucleotides not matched to a gene: 8. The CDR3 is 16 amino acids. This chain's CDR3 is CASSQGTGTGGTEAFF. The CDR3, as DNA: TGCGCCAGCAGCCAAGGGACCGGGACAGGGGGCACCGAAGCTTTCTTT.

This chain connects TRBV7-9 to TRBJ1-1; unclear D gene. The CDR3 is 14 amino acids. Trimming took 6 bases from V and 4 from J, leaving 15 bases between them. Germline V gene data show CDR1 as SEHNR and CDR2 as FQNEAQ (reference sequence). The CDR3 is CASSTHTGGTEAFF. CDR3 DNA sequence: TGTGCCAGCAGTACCCACACCGGCGGCACTGAAGCTTTCTTT.

CDR3 sequence: CASSQRWASGITGELFF. Written as DNA, the CDR3 is TGCGCCAGCAGCCAACGCTGGGCTAGCGGGATAACCGGGGAGCTGTTTTTT. The chain couples TRBV4-3 to TRBJ2-2, with 9 nucleotides matching TRBD2. Germline V gene data show CDR1 as LGHNA and CDR2 as YSLEER. The junction had 9 bases not matched to a gene; V was cut back by 2 bases and J by 5 bases. This CDR3 has 17 amino acids.

In its sample, this clone was seen a few times. This chain uses TRBV2 with TRBJ2-7; 9 bases fit TRBD2. Germline CDR1 and CDR2: SNHLY and FYNNEI. Germline trimming cut 9 bases from V and 6 bases from J; bases unmatched to any gene: 12. This CDR3 is built from 14 residues. CDR3 amino acids: CARAAAGGGGEQYF. The CDR3 region has the DNA TGTGCCAGGGCTGCAGCGGGAGGTGGTGGCGAGCAGTACTTC.

This clone was detected a few times. The chain employs TRBV5-1 and TRBJ2-7, with 7 nucleotides matching TRBD1. Germline V gene lookup returns CDR1 SGHRS and CDR2 YFSETQ. With V trimmed by 2 bases and J by 2 bases, 4 bases remained unmatched. The CDR3 runs to 14 residues. The DNA of the CDR3 is TGCGCCAGCAGCTTCCGGGACAGAACCTACGAGCAGTACTTC. It encodes CASSFRDRTYEQYF. Looking up the rest from reference TRBV5-1 and TRBJ2-7 gives the full variable domain: KAGVTQTPRYLIKTRGQQVTLSCSPISGHRSVSWYQQTPGQGLQFLFEYFSETQRNKGNFPGRFSGRQFSNSRSEMNVSTLELGDSALYLCASSFRDRTYEQYFGPGTRLTVT.

The chain recombines TRBV27 with TRBJ2-3, with D possibly being TRBD2 (5 bases). Germline CDR1 MNHEY, CDR2 SMNVEV (reference sequence). Trimming took 2 bases from V and 0 from J, leaving 6 bases between them. The CDR3 totals 14 residues. Written as DNA, the CDR3 is TGTGCCAGCAGTTTACGGACTAGCACAGATACGCAGTATTTT. Translating it yields CASSLRTSTDTQYF.

This clone has more than one count but fewer than ten. The chain carries TRBV19 and TRBJ2-3; 10 nucleotides agree with TRBD2. The CDR3 totals 17 residues. V trimming: 9 bases; J trimming: 7 bases; junction bases outside the gene matches: 19. Per the germline V gene, CDR1 is LNHDA and CDR2 is SQIVND (reference sequence). The CDR3 sequence: CASLPAGGPPAFHTQYF. The CDR3 DNA is TGTGCCAGCCTACCAGCGGGAGGGCCCCCTGCGTTCCATACGCAGTATTTT.

The sample holds a few counts of this clone. The V call is TRBV9, the J call TRBJ2-5, with D perhaps TRBD1 (6 bases). Germline-derived CDR1 and CDR2 are SGDLS and YYNGEE. CDR3 size: 14 residues. V shed 0 bases and J shed 1 base, with 7 bases lying between them. CDR3 protein: CASSVEGGQETQYF. The CDR3 DNA is TGTGCCAGCAGCGTAGAAGGGGGCCAAGAGACCCAGTACTTC. The whole variable domain, filled in from reference TRBV9 and TRBJ2-5, reads DSGVTQTPKHLITATGQRVTLRCSPRSGDLSVYWYQQSLDQGLQFLIQYYNGEERAKGNILERFSAQQFPDLHSELNLSSLELGDSALYFCASSVEGGQETQYFGPGTRLLVL.

This chain uses TRBV10-3 with TRBJ2-1; 9 nucleotides match TRBD1. Germline values: CDR1 ENHRY, CDR2 SYGVKD. Germline trimming cut 0 bases from V and 12 bases from J; bases unmatched to any gene: 15. The CDR3 is made up of 17 amino acids. The CDR3 region is CAISESPAGTGKEGQFF. The DNA of the CDR3 is TGTGCCATCAGTGAGTCGCCGGCGGGGACAGGGAAGGAGGGGCAGTTCTTC.

This clone showed up just a few times. This rearrangement joins TRBV5-1 to TRBJ1-1, with 8 bases matching TRBD1. With 4 bases clipped from V and 3 bases from J, the junction kept 8 bases outside the gene matches. Germline CDR1 is SGHRS and CDR2 is YFSETQ. The CDR3 is made up of 15 amino acids. The CDR3 DNA is TGCGCCAGCAGCCCGGACGGACAGGGTTACACTGAAGCTTTCTTT. Translating gives CASSPDGQGYTEAFF.

A few counts support this clone. This chain uses TRBV7-3 with TRBJ2-1; D is unresolved. Deletions cut 5 bases from V and 0 bases from J, with 8 bases between. Germline lookup yields CDR1 SGHTA and CDR2 FQGTGA. This CDR3 contains 14 residues. This CDR3 reads CASSAASSYNEQFF. CDR3 sequence (DNA): TGTGCCAGCAGCGCAGCTAGCTCCTACAATGAGCAGTTCTTC.

This chain uses TRBV11-2 with TRBJ1-1, with TRBD1 matching over 7 bases. V shed 5 bases, J shed 0 bases, and the junction held 3 bases outside the gene matches. CDR3 size: 14 residues. Looked up from germline, CDR1 is SGHAT and CDR2 is FQNNGV. The CDR3 here is CASSRTGVNTEAFF. DNA of the CDR3: TGTGCCAGCAGCCGTACAGGGGTGAACACTGAAGCTTTCTTT.

This chain joins TRBV7-9 and TRBJ2-3; D unresolved. Germline CDR1 and CDR2: SEHNR and FQNEAQ (reference sequence). The V end lost 1 base, the J end lost 1 base, and 15 bases lay between the germline ends. CDR3 size: 17 residues. CDR3 coding DNA: TGTGCCAGCAGCTTAGAACCCGAAACGGGTCGCACAGATACGCAGTATTTT. It is translated as CASSLEPETGRTDTQYF.

This sequence joins TRBV28 and TRBJ2-3; 7 nucleotides line up with TRBD2. Germline V gene lookup returns CDR1 MDHEN and CDR2 SYDVKM. J lost 2 bases, V lost 7 bases, and 15 bases had no gene match. The CDR3 sequence is 17 residues long. The DNA of the CDR3 is TGTGCCAGCACCAACTTTTACGGGGGGAGGGCCACAGATACGCAGTATTTT. Translation gives CASTNFYGGRATDTQYF.

This clone was seen only a few times. V and J are TRBV29-1 and TRBJ2-7; a weak D match, TRBD2 (5 bases). The CDR3 has 12 residues. V lost 4 bases and J 5 bases, leaving 12 bases between the germline ends. CDR1 and CDR2 (germline): SQVTM, ANQGSEA. CDR3 DNA sequence: TGCAGCGTTGTGAGAGGGCGAAACGAGCAGTACTTC. Protein product: CSVVRGRNEQYF.